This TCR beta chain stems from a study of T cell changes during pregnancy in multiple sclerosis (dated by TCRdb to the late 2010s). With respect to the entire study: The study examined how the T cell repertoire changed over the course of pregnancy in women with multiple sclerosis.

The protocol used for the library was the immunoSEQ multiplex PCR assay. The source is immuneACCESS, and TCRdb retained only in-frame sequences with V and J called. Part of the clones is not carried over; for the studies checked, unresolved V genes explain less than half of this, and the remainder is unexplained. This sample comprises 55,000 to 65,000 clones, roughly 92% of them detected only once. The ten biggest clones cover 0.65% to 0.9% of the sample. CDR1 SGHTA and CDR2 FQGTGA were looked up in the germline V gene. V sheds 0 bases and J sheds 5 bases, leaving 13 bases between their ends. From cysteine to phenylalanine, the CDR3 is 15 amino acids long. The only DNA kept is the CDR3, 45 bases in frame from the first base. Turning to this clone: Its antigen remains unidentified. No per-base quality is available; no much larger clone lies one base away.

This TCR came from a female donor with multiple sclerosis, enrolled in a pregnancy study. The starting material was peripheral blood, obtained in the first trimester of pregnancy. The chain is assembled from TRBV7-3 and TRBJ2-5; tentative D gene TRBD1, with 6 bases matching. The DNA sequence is TGTGCCAGCAGCTTAACGGGCAGGGGTCATGAGACCCAGTACTTC. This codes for CASSLTGRGHETQYF.